The next 22 T cell receptor beta chains were all read from a single sample in a study of OX40 agonist ivuxolimab in advanced cancers. The table came from immunoSEQ multiplex PCR; TCRdb's copy has only in-frame clones and leaves some out. Of about 64,000 clones listed, 75% to 90% were seen once; the top ten hold 13% to 15%. The sequencing used CD4+ or CD8+ T cells sorted from blood, collected in a trial of the OX40 agonist ivuxolimab. The origin of the receptors is an adult with an advanced solid tumor such as melanoma, head and neck, liver or kidney cancer.

The chain carries TRBV28 and TRBJ1-5; D ambiguous. The germline V and J ends were trimmed by 6 bases and 6 bases, with 18 bases remaining between them. This CDR3 comprises 15 residues. Germline V CDR1 and CDR2: MDHEN, SYDVKM. The CDR3 DNA sequence: TGTGCCAGCAGGCCGGGCCTACTATGGAGTCAGCCCCAGCATTTT. The encoded protein is CASRPGLLWSQPQHF.

The CDR3 nucleotides read TGTGCCAGCAGGGGACAGGGAAGCTACGAGCAGTACTTC. Amino acids: CASRGQGSYEQYF. The V call is TRBV4-2, the J call TRBJ2-7, with TRBD1 matching 9 bases. The CDR3 runs 13 residues. Trimming removed 6 bases from V and 3 bases from J; junction bases left unmatched: 3. Per the germline V gene, CDR1 is LGHNA and CDR2 is YNFKEQ.

This clone was seen a single time. V is TRBV27 and J is TRBJ1-1; 7 bases line up with TRBD1. The CDR3 has 14 residues. V was pared by 6 bases and J by 4 bases, with 8 bases of the junction left unmatched. The germline CDR1 and CDR2 sequences are MNHEY and SMNVEV (reference sequence). CDR3 sequence: CASSITGVSTEAFF. DNA of the CDR3: TGTGCCAGCAGCATTACAGGGGTGAGCACTGAAGCTTTCTTT.

The chain combines TRBV27 with TRBJ1-4; D gene ambiguous. The CDR3 length is 16 residues. Germline CDR1 and CDR2: MNHEY and SMNVEV (reference sequence). V was trimmed by 2 bases and J by 3 bases, leaving 13 bases between them. DNA of the CDR3: TGTGCCAGCAGTTTACGGAGAAGGGATGCTAATGAAAAACTGTTTTTT. The encoded protein is CASSLRRRDANEKLFF.

This rearrangement joins TRBV19 to TRBJ1-1, with 7 nucleotides matching TRBD1. V shed 9 bases, J shed 1 base, and the junction held 5 bases outside the gene matches. Germline V CDR1 and CDR2: LNHDA, SQIVND (reference sequence). CDR3 length: 13 amino acids. CDR3: CASQTGPNTEAFF. CDR3 coding DNA: TGTGCCAGCCAGACAGGGCCGAACACTGAAGCTTTCTTT.

The chain links TRBV25-1 to TRBJ1-1; a weak D match, TRBD1 (6 bases). The CDR3 has 14 residues. Per the germline V gene, CDR1 is MGHDK and CDR2 is SYGVNS. V dropped 5 bases and J dropped 4 bases, with 14 bases sitting between them. The CDR3 nucleotides read TGTGCCAGCAGTAACTACGGAGGGGGCACTGAAGCTTTCTTT. Residues: CASSNYGGGTEAFF.

CDR3 amino acids: CATSRDGLAGTDTQYF. CDR3 bases: TGTGCCACCAGCAGAGATGGACTAGCTGGCACAGATACGCAGTATTTT. The rearrangement joins TRBV15 to TRBJ2-3; 8 positions match TRBD2. After removal of 0 bases from V and 1 base from J, the junction contained 3 bases not matched to a gene. The germline V gene has CDR1 LNHNV and CDR2 YYDKDF (reference sequence). This CDR3 is 16 amino acids long.

The V gene is TRBV5-4, the J gene TRBJ2-7; D gene ambiguous. The length of the CDR3 is 13 residues. From germline, CDR1 is SGHNT and CDR2 YYREEE (reference sequence). With 4 bases removed from V and 1 base from J, the gap between germline ends came to 9 bases. CDR3 sequence: CASSLDGSYEQYF. CDR3 bases: TGTGCCAGCAGCCTGGACGGATCCTACGAGCAGTACTTC. The full variable domain, completed using reference TRBV5-4 and TRBJ2-7, is ETGVTQSPTHLIKTRGQQVTLRCSSQSGHNTVSWYQQALGQGPQFIFQYYREEENGRGNFPPRFSGLQFPNYSSELNVNALELDDSALYLCASSLDGSYEQYFGPGTRLTVT.

This clone was recorded a few times. V gene TRBV5-1 combines with J gene TRBJ2-1; TRBD2 agrees at 10 bases. Germline V gene data show CDR1 as SGHRS and CDR2 as YFSETQ. J was trimmed by 8 bases and V by 0 bases; bases with no gene match: 2. This CDR3 has 14 residues. The CDR3 bases are TGCGCCAGCAGCTTGGCAGCGGGGGGGTATGAGCAGTTCTTC. This encodes CASSLAAGGYEQFF.

The CDR3 DNA follows: TGTGCCAGCAGCGCCCCCGAGGGGACTGAGCAGTTCTTC. This codes for CASSAPEGTEQFF. The rearrangement joins TRBV11-3 to TRBJ2-1, with D possibly called TRBD1 or TRBD2 (5 bases each). Germline lookup yields CDR1 SGHNT and CDR2 YENEEA. This CDR3 is built from 13 residues. The V end was cut by 5 bases, the J end by 9 bases, with 14 bases between.

In this sample, this clone turned up once. The rearrangement links TRBV5-1 to TRBJ2-5; D might be TRBD1 (5 bases). The V and J ends lost 0 bases and 3 bases respectively, with 9 bases between them. The CDR3 has 14 amino acids. From germline, CDR1 is SGHRS and CDR2 YFSETQ. This CDR3 reads CASSLAVGEETQYF. Here the CDR3 DNA reads TGCGCCAGCAGCTTGGCGGTAGGGGAAGAGACCCAGTACTTC.

CDR3 sequence (DNA): TGTGCCAGCAGCTCTGGACAGGGTTTTTCACCCCTCCACTTT. It encodes CASSSGQGFSPLHF. The J gene is TRBJ1-6, the V gene TRBV7-9; TRBD1 agrees at 8 bases. The CDR3 totals 14 residues. Germline V CDR1 and CDR2: SEHNR, FQNEAQ (reference sequence). V dropped 4 bases and J dropped 9; count of bases not matched to a gene: 5.

The CDR3 nucleotides read TGTGCCAGCAGCTCAAATACCAGGGACAGGGGGATCTACAATGAGCAGTTCTTC. Protein: CASSSNTRDRGIYNEQFF. The chain links TRBV13 to TRBJ2-1, with 11 bases fitting TRBD1. The CDR3 has 18 residues. Germline V gene lookup returns CDR1 PRHDT and CDR2 FYEKMQ (reference sequence). V lost 4 bases to trimming and J lost 3 bases; unmatched junction nucleotides: 11.

The chain couples TRBV29-1 to TRBJ2-7; possible D gene TRBD2, 6 bases. Trimming left V 7 bases short and J 3 bases short, with 25 bases between. The germline V gene has CDR1 SQVTM and CDR2 ANQGSEA. The CDR3 sequence is 16 residues long. CDR3 nucleotide sequence: TGCAGCGCCCGAAGCCGCGGGGCAGGTCATATCTACGAGCAGTACTTC. This codes for CSARSRGAGHIYEQYF.

This chain joins TRBV9 and TRBJ1-2; 8 nucleotides line up with TRBD1. Germline CDR1 SGDLS, CDR2 YYNGEE. Unmatched junction bases numbered 8, after V lost 1 base and J lost 3 bases. The CDR3 has 16 amino acids. The CDR3 region is CASSVPSQGADYGYTF. The CDR3 DNA reads TGTGCCAGCAGCGTACCGTCTCAGGGGGCAGACTATGGCTACACCTTC.

J is TRBJ2-1 and V is TRBV7-9; D may be TRBD1 or TRBD2 (6 bases each). From germline, CDR1 is SEHNR and CDR2 FQNEAQ (reference sequence). The CDR3 extends over 12 amino acids. CDR3 in DNA: TGTGCAGGGGGGATGTCCTACAATGAGCAGTTCTTC. Amino acids: CAGGMSYNEQFF.

The chain is built from TRBV9 and TRBJ2-7; 8 nucleotides line up with TRBD1. The J segment lost 5 bases and the V segment lost 0 bases, leaving 7 bases of the junction unmatched. The CDR3 contains 15 residues. The germline CDR1 and CDR2 sequences are SGDLS and YYNGEE. The CDR3, as DNA: TGTGCCAGCAGCGTAGGTTCCTCGACAGGGGACGAGCAGTACTTC. Encoded protein: CASSVGSSTGDEQYF.

The rearrangement joins TRBV6-5 to TRBJ1-1, with D possibly matching TRBD1 (5 bases). Germline V gene data show CDR1 as MNHEY and CDR2 as SVGAGI. CDR3 length: 13 residues. V was shortened by 2 bases and J by 4 bases, with 8 bases between the two germline ends. CDR3 amino acids: CASSYVGTTEAFF. CDR3 in DNA: TGTGCCAGCAGTTACGTGGGGACCACTGAAGCTTTCTTT.

The count of this clone is one. The rearrangement uses TRBV10-3 and TRBJ2-1; D unresolved. Germline CDR1 reads ENHRY; CDR2 reads SYGVKD. Trimming cost V 6 bases and J 4 bases, with 13 bases left between them. This CDR3 is 14 amino acids long. For the CDR3, the DNA is TGTGCCATCAGAACGGAGAAGGGTTACAATGAGCAGTTCTTC. This codes for CAIRTEKGYNEQFF.

The chain is built from TRBV29-1 and TRBJ2-1; no definite D call. Trimming stripped 6 bases from V and 6 bases from J, with 12 bases between. Germline V lookup: CDR1 SQVTM, CDR2 ANQGSEA. CDR3 length equals 12 residues. The CDR3 loop is CSVRPMSNEQFF. CDR3 bases: TGCAGCGTCCGCCCTATGAGCAATGAGCAGTTCTTC.

The rearrangement joins TRBV5-1 to TRBJ1-1, with 7 nucleotides matching TRBD1. CDR1 and CDR2 (germline): SGHRS, YFSETQ. V was pared by 4 bases and J by 6 bases, with 9 bases of the junction left unmatched. CDR3 length: 14 amino acids. The CDR3 DNA reads TGCGCCAGCAGCCCCCCTACAGGGGTGGCTGAAGCTTTCTTT. Protein product: CASSPPTGVAEAFF.

This clone was seen ten or more times. The J gene is TRBJ2-5, the V gene TRBV21-1. TRBV21-1 corresponds to a pseudogene. This CDR3 has 12 residues. CDR3 coding DNA: TGTGCCAGGCCGGGGCACCAAGAGACCCAGTACTTC. It specifies CARPGHQETQYF.